The clone carrying this T cell receptor (beta chain) was picked up a small number of times. Antigen specificity is unknown. The data are from a study of blood T cells in healthy people across ages. Every sample had a minimum of 7 million PBMCs isolated. Alongside a J-beta primer mix, a sample-barcoded 5' primer served in a second PCR lasting roughly 6 to 11 cycles. In TCRdb, the 5' RACE reads were re-called with MiXCR into one record per CDR3 protein. Here the sample spans 950,000 to 1,200,000 distinct CDR3 sequences, around two fifths being singletons. Study outcomes and limitations: Per million T cells, TCR beta diversity dropped about linearly as age rose.

This receptor was taken from a young man in good health. Source material: blood.

The CDR3 DNA reads as TGCAGTGCTAGAGATTTTAACAGGGCCTCTAACTATGGCTACACCTTC. This encodes CSARDFNRASNYGYTF. V is TRBV20-1 and J is TRBJ1-2; TRBD1 is a possible D gene (6 bases). The V end was cut by 0 bases, the J end by 0 bases, with 14 bases between. Germline V CDR1 and CDR2: DFQATT, SNEGSKA (reference sequence). The CDR3 loop spans 16 amino acids.